The 26 T cell receptor beta chains listed next were all sequenced from one sample in a study of shared clonotypes between healthy human individuals. Data came from immunoSEQ multiplex PCR; TCRdb stores just in-frame clones and leaves some out. The sample holds more than 400,000 clones, approximately 84% seen once. The sample consisted of PBMCs. All receptors come from a middle-aged woman in good health. Some clones in this sample may be carry-over from other donors' samples.

This rearrangement joins TRBV30 to TRBJ2-3; no reliable D call. The CDR3 contains 11 residues. Trimming took off 3 bases at V and 6 bases at J, with 7 bases between the two ends. Looked up from germline, CDR1 is GTSNPN and CDR2 is SVGIG (reference sequence). The CDR3 DNA is TGTGCCTGGAGCCAGCAGGATACGCAGTATTTT. This gives the protein CAWSQQDTQYF.

This clone was seen ten or more times. Other DNA variants within this sample encode the same CDR3. V usage is TRBV19 and J usage is TRBJ1-2, with no clear D. The CDR3 runs to 16 residues. Germline CDR1 LNHDA, CDR2 SQIVND (reference sequence). Trimming removed 5 bases at V and 0 bases at J, with 16 bases between. The CDR3 nucleotides read TGTGCCAGTAGTGATGCTCGGGTGGGCGCTAACTATGGCTACACCTTC. Its protein is CASSDARVGANYGYTF.

As for this clone: This may be a read error, as it is one base from a much larger clone. This chain connects TRBV6-5 to TRBJ2-1; D not certain. The CDR3 is 11 residues long. Germline V CDR1 and CDR2: MNHEY, SVGAGI. This CDR3 reads CTSTLGPKQFF. Written as DNA, the CDR3 is TGTACCAGCACCCTCGGACCCAAGCAGTTCTTC.

As regards this clone: A read error is likely here: a far larger clone is one base away. The genes are TRBV10-1 and TRBJ2-7; D remains ambiguous. This CDR3 spans 16 amino acids. Germline CDR1 WNHNN, CDR2 SYGVQD (reference sequence). CDR3 in amino acids: CDSRMVGDSIRYEQYF. The CDR3 coding sequence is TGCGACAGCCGGATGGTAGGAGACTCTATCCGGTACGAGCAGTACTTC.

V is TRBV29-1 and J is TRBJ2-3; D gene ambiguous. Trimming left V 6 bases short and J 1 base short, with 11 bases between. Germline V gives CDR1 SQVTM, CDR2 ANQGSEA. CDR3 length: 13 amino acids. The CDR3 region is CSVFTLGTDTQYF. CDR3 nucleotide sequence: TGCAGCGTATTCACGCTAGGCACAGATACGCAGTATTTT.

J is TRBJ2-7 and V is TRBV7-2, with a weak D call TRBD1 (5 bases). V lost 1 base and J lost 4, with 14 bases in between. Germline values: CDR1 SGHTA, CDR2 FQGNSA. The CDR3 contains 15 residues. The CDR3 sequence is CASSLEVAGIYEQYF. The CDR3 region has the DNA TGTGCCAGCAGCTTAGAGGTCGCAGGGATTTACGAGCAGTACTTC. The full variable domain, its missing parts supplied by reference TRBV7-2 and TRBJ2-7, is GAGVSQSPSNKVTEKGKDVELRCDPISGHTALYWYRQSLGQGLEFLIYFQGNSAPDKSGLPSDRFSAERTGGSVSTLTIQRTQQEDSAVYLCASSLEVAGIYEQYFGPGTRLTVT.

In this sample, this clone turned up once. Germline and junction disagree at one end, which may indicate a read error. V is TRBV28 and J is TRBJ2-7; D gene ambiguous. CDR1 is MDHEN, CDR2 SYDVKM, per germline. The CDR3 has 15 amino acids. This chain's CDR3 is CASTAVGLTHYGQYF. As DNA, the CDR3 is TGTGCCAGCACCGCCGTTGGATTGACACATTACGGGCAGTACTTC.

The V gene is TRBV9, the J gene TRBJ2-1; 9 bases map to TRBD2. The CDR3 contains 14 residues. From germline, CDR1 is SGDLS and CDR2 YYNGEE. V lost 1 base, J lost 9 bases, and 5 bases stayed unmatched. The CDR3 coding sequence is TGTGCCAGCAGCGTATTGCGGGAGGGGAGTGAGCAGTTCTTC. Translated, it gives CASSVLREGSEQFF.

Note on this clone: A far larger clone lies a single base away; this is likely a read error. The genes are TRBV15 and TRBJ2-7; D remains ambiguous. The CDR3 extends over 12 amino acids. Germline CDR1 and CDR2: LNHNV and YYDKDF (reference sequence). V lost 1 base, J lost 5 bases, and 6 bases lay in between. The CDR3 region is CATSRGEDEQYF. The CDR3 DNA is TGTGCCACCAGCAGAGGTGAGGACGAGCAGTACTTC.

In regard to this clone: A far larger clone is off by one base, so a read error is likely. The rearrangement joins TRBV7-6 to TRBJ1-1, with 9 bases matching TRBD1. Germline V gene sequence: CDR1 SGHVS, CDR2 FNYEAQ. This CDR3 spans 15 amino acids. CDR3 nucleotide sequence: TGTGCCAGCAGCTCAAGACAGGGGGAGGACACTGAAGCTCTCTTT. This codes for CASSSRQGEDTEALF.

This clone was seen a handful of times. In the same sample, other DNA sequences code for this CDR3. The rearrangement joins TRBV6-4 to TRBJ2-3, with D possibly being TRBD1 (6 bases). Trimming took off 3 bases at V and 3 bases at J, with 10 bases between the two ends. Germline V lookup: CDR1 MRHNA, CDR2 SNTAGT. This CDR3 region has 14 residues. The CDR3 reads CASSDGGGTDTQYF. As DNA, the CDR3 is TGTGCCAGCAGTGATGGGGGCGGGACAGATACGCAGTATTTT.

The genes are TRBV4-1 and TRBJ1-2, with TRBD1 matching over 8 bases. Germline values: CDR1 MGHRA, CDR2 YSYEKL. The CDR3 length is 15 residues. The junction had 10 bases not matched to a gene; V was cut back by 2 bases and J by 8 bases. In DNA, the CDR3 is TGCGCCAGCAGCCAATTCCCCGGACAGGGCCTCGGCTACACCTTC. This translates into CASSQFPGQGLGYTF.

The rearrangement links TRBV5-1 to TRBJ2-7, with 7 nucleotides matching TRBD2. CDR3 length: 15 amino acids. Per the germline V gene, CDR1 is SGHRS and CDR2 is YFSETQ. V shed 0 bases, J shed 0 bases, and the junction held 3 bases outside the gene matches. CDR3 DNA: TGCGCCAGCAGCTTGGCAGCGGGGAGCTCCTACGAGCAGTACTTC. Encoded protein: CASSLAAGSSYEQYF.

This clone was picked up one time. The chain combines TRBV6-1 with TRBJ2-5; 9 nucleotides match TRBD1. The CDR3 is 14 residues long. Per the germline V gene, CDR1 is MNHNS and CDR2 is SASEGT. Losses at the gene ends were 5 bases for V and 4 bases for J; bases not matched to a gene: 5. CDR3 residues: CASSRDRVGETQYF. The CDR3 region has the DNA TGTGCCAGCAGTAGGGACAGGGTTGGAGAGACCCAGTACTTC.

The V call is TRBV5-5, the J call TRBJ2-1, with D hard to call. This CDR3 is built from 13 residues. Per the germline V gene, CDR1 is SGHKS and CDR2 is YYEKEE (reference sequence). V shed 6 bases and J shed 8 bases, with 15 bases lying between them. CDR3 region: CASILNVQHEQFF. CDR3 nucleotides: TGTGCCAGCATCCTGAATGTGCAGCATGAGCAGTTCTTC.

This clone was counted a few times. The rearrangement uses TRBV28 and TRBJ1-2, with a weak D call TRBD1 (5 bases). Germline CDR1 and CDR2: MDHEN and SYDVKM. V lost 5 bases to trimming and J lost 8 bases, with 24 bases between them. This CDR3 has 16 residues. CDR3 amino acids: CASSIYLGRQTKGYTF. The CDR3 DNA reads TGTGCCAGCAGTATATACTTGGGGCGACAGACGAAAGGCTACACCTTC.

As regards this clone: It differs at one base from a far larger clone, so likely a read error. This chain joins TRBV4-1 and TRBJ1-1; D is possibly TRBD1 (6 bases). Germline CDR1 MGHRA, CDR2 YSYEKL. This CDR3 has 13 amino acids. The CDR3 bases are TGCGCCAACAGCCGAGGACAGAGCACTGAAGCTTTCTTT. Protein product: CANSRGQSTEAFF.

The rearrangement uses TRBV9 and TRBJ1-3; 8 bases line up with TRBD1. The ends lost 4 bases at V and 2 bases at J; junction bases unmatched: 8. CDR3 size: 16 residues. Germline lookup yields CDR1 SGDLS and CDR2 YYNGEE. CDR3 sequence (DNA): TGTGCCAGCAGCAGAACCGGACAGGGACCTGGAAACACCATATATTTT. It encodes CASSRTGQGPGNTIYF.

The gene calls are TRBV19 and TRBJ2-5; 7 nucleotides match TRBD2. CDR1 and CDR2 from the germline V gene are LNHDA and SQIVND (reference sequence). The CDR3 sequence is 16 residues long. V was pared by 6 bases and J by 7 bases, with 17 bases of the junction left unmatched. For the CDR3, the DNA is TGTGCCAGTAGCGCTGACCGGGACTACCAGGTGGGGACCCAGTACTTC. Translating it yields CASSADRDYQVGTQYF.

The chain employs TRBV15 and TRBJ1-5, with TRBD1 matching 7 bases. V lost 1 base to trimming and J lost 1 base; unmatched junction nucleotides: 7. Germline V CDR1 and CDR2: LNHNV, YYDKDF (reference sequence). This CDR3 has 17 residues. CDR3 protein: CATSRVGDSRSNQPQHF. The CDR3 bases are TGTGCCACCAGCAGAGTGGGGGACAGTCGAAGCAATCAGCCCCAGCATTTT.

This clone was picked up a small number of times. CDR3 residues: CASSQTGKAYEQYF. CDR3 nucleotides: TGCGCCAGCAGCCAGACAGGGAAAGCCTACGAGCAGTACTTC. The rearrangement links TRBV4-1 to TRBJ2-7, with 7 bases lining up with TRBD1. CDR1 is MGHRA and CDR2 is YSYEKL in the germline V gene. The trim removed 3 bases at V and 2 bases at J, leaving 4 bases unmatched. The CDR3 has 14 amino acids.

On this clone: A much larger clone lies one base from this, so it may be a read error. Distinct nucleotide sequences in the sample also encode this CDR3. The genes are TRBV19 and TRBJ2-4, with a weak D call TRBD2 (6 bases). Germline CDR1 and CDR2: LNHDA and SQIVND (reference sequence). This CDR3 has 15 amino acids. The CDR3 nucleotides are TGTGCCAGTAGTATGCCGGCACTAGCCAAAAACATTCAGTACTTT. Its translation: CASSMPALAKNIQYF.

The rearrangement joins TRBV19 to TRBJ1-5, with D possibly matching TRBD1 (6 bases). Per germline, CDR1 LNHDA and CDR2 SQIVND (reference sequence). V lost 10 bases and J lost 5, with 21 bases in between. This CDR3 is built from 15 residues. This chain's CDR3 is CATSRSADSYQPQHF. The CDR3 nucleotides read TGTGCCACCTCTAGATCAGCGGACAGCTATCAGCCCCAGCATTTT.

The chain carries TRBV6-5 and TRBJ1-6; D not resolved. Trimming took off 5 bases at V and 7 bases at J, with 9 bases between the two ends. This CDR3 has 13 residues. Looked up from germline, CDR1 is MNHEY and CDR2 is SVGAGI. CDR3 nucleotide sequence: TGTGCCAGCAGTAACGGAGAAAATTCACCCCTCCACTTT. Its protein is CASSNGENSPLHF.

The genes are TRBV28 and TRBJ1-2, with D uncertain. The CDR3 runs to 14 residues. CDR1 is MDHEN, CDR2 SYDVKM, per germline. V was shortened by 7 bases and J by 8 bases, with 20 bases between the two germline ends. The CDR3 DNA follows: TGTGCCAGCACTCCCCATTATATGTCCAAGGGCTACACCTTC. It is translated as CASTPHYMSKGYTF.

For this clone: A far larger clone is a single base away, which makes a read error likely. The final CDR3 position lacks the conserved phenylalanine or tryptophan, pointing to a likely read error. The rearrangement joins TRBV30 to TRBJ2-7; 7 bases are shared with TRBD1. Unmatched junction bases numbered 6, after V lost 0 bases and J lost 1 base. Germline V gives CDR1 GTSNPN, CDR2 SVGIG (reference sequence). The CDR3 loop spans 15 amino acids. The CDR3 DNA reads as TGTGCCTGGAGTGTACAGGGGCTAGAATCCTACGAGCAGTACCTC. It translates to CAWSVQGLESYEQYL.